This T cell receptor (beta chain) was retrieved from a study of blood T cell repertoires in COVID-19. Looking at the study overall: PBMCs, B-cell-depleted T cells, or T cells were the source of the cDNA or gDNA that made up the material.

In germline, CDR1 is MNHEY, CDR2 SVGAGI. V was shortened by 8 bases and J by 1 base, with 15 bases between the two germline ends. The CDR3 has 14 residues. In assigning cohorts, the study relied on participant-reported clinical history. Recovery among Cohort 3 donors was established by two negative PCRs, clearance, or symptom resolution. The authors' processing: Counts of nucleated cells, estimated from reference gene primer amplification, were obtained. The repertoire was sequenced with immunoSEQ multiplex PCR; TCRdb's copy has only in-frame clones and lacks some. V and J calls and clone size are as listed in that table; D and trimming were resolved from the DNA. The sample consists of a few hundred thousand clones, 88% of them appearing once.

V gene TRBV6-5 combines with J gene TRBJ2-7, with a weak D call TRBD1 (6 bases). The sequenced sample consisted of PBMCs or T cells enriched from blood (not recorded which). The receptor was derived from an older woman who had recovered from COVID-19. CDR3 nucleotide sequence: TGTGCCAGCTACGGCCTGGGGGCTTCCTACGAGCAGTACGTC. This translates into CASYGLGASYEQYV.